Below are 31 T cell receptor beta chains sequenced from a single sample in a study of blood T cell repertoires in COVID-19. The protocol was immunoSEQ multiplex PCR, while the TCRdb copy is restricted to in-frame clones and leaves out a portion. The sample contains about 48,000 clones, around 86% of which appear only once. Sequences were obtained from PBMCs or T cells enriched from blood (not recorded which). The receptors shown here come from a woman between 45 and 65 years old who had recovered from COVID-19.

The chain carries TRBV3-1 (or the pseudogene TRBV3-2) and TRBJ2-1, with D possibly TRBD2 on 6 matching bases. V shed 1 base and J shed 7 bases, with 14 bases lying between them. The germline gives CDR1 LGHDT, CDR2 YNNKEL (reference sequence). The CDR3 covers 15 residues. The CDR3 DNA follows: TGTGCCAGCAGCCAAGCGGCGATTGGGGGGAATGAGCAGTTCTTC. Residues: CASSQAAIGGNEQFF.

The chain carries TRBV2 and TRBJ1-3; TRBD1 is a possible D gene (6 bases). V gave up 6 bases and J gave up 0 bases, with 9 bases separating them. The CDR3 is 14 residues long. Germline V gives CDR1 SNHLY, CDR2 FYNNEI. The CDR3: CASRADSSGNTIYF. CDR3 nucleotides: TGTGCCAGCAGAGCGGACAGCTCTGGAAACACCATATATTTT.

The rearrangement links TRBV7-9 to TRBJ2-5; 9 nucleotides line up with TRBD2. The CDR3 is 15 residues long. Germline assignment: CDR1 SEHNR and CDR2 FQNEAQ (reference sequence). V trimming: 1 base; J trimming: 4 bases; junction bases outside the gene matches: 4. The CDR3 sequence is CASSLVAGVRETQYF. The CDR3 DNA reads as TGTGCCAGCAGCTTAGTAGCGGGAGTGCGAGAGACCCAGTACTTC.

CDR3 sequence reads: CASSKRGTKYQETQYF. The CDR3 nucleotides read TGTGCCAGCAGCAAGAGAGGGACAAAGTACCAAGAGACCCAGTACTTC. The rearrangement links TRBV3-1 (or the pseudogene TRBV3-2) to TRBJ2-5; a possible D gene is TRBD1 (6 bases). Trimming stripped 5 bases from V and 0 bases from J, with 16 bases between. This CDR3 spans 16 amino acids. From germline, CDR1 is LGHDT and CDR2 YNNKEL (reference sequence).

This chain joins TRBV19 and TRBJ1-6, with 9 bases that match TRBD1. Germline CDR1 is LNHDA and CDR2 is SQIVND (reference sequence). The CDR3 is made up of 16 amino acids. V lost 5 bases, J lost 9 bases, and 11 bases stayed unmatched. The CDR3 sequence: CASSPQGAGKGSPLHF. CDR3 sequence (DNA): TGTGCCAGTAGTCCACAGGGGGCAGGAAAAGGTTCACCCCTCCACTTT.

This chain links TRBV5-1 with TRBJ2-7; 12 bases line up with TRBD2. The germline V gene encodes CDR1 SGHRS and CDR2 YFSETQ. The junction had 6 bases not matched to a gene; V was cut back by 3 bases and J by 5 bases. The CDR3 has 15 residues. The CDR3 DNA is TGCGCCAGCAGCTCACTAGCGGGAGGCCCCGACGAGCAGTACTTC. Protein: CASSSLAGGPDEQYF. Filled out from reference TRBV5-1 and TRBJ2-7, the complete variable domain reads KAGVTQTPRYLIKTRGQQVTLSCSPISGHRSVSWYQQTPGQGLQFLFEYFSETQRNKGNFPGRFSGRQFSNSRSEMNVSTLELGDSALYLCASSSLAGGPDEQYFGPGTRLTVT.

The rearrangement links TRBV5-1 to TRBJ2-7, with 10 nucleotides matching TRBD2. V gave up 4 bases and J gave up 5 bases; unmatched junction bases: 15. There are 17 residues in the CDR3. CDR1 is SGHRS, CDR2 YFSETQ, per germline. The CDR3 coding sequence is TGCGCCAGCAGCGCCGAAGGGGCTAGCGGGAGTTTACACGAGCAGTACTTC. This encodes CASSAEGASGSLHEQYF. Full variable domain (remainder filled in from reference TRBV5-1 and TRBJ2-7): KAGVTQTPRYLIKTRGQQVTLSCSPISGHRSVSWYQQTPGQGLQFLFEYFSETQRNKGNFPGRFSGRQFSNSRSEMNVSTLELGDSALYLCASSAEGASGSLHEQYFGPGTRLTVT.

The V and J genes are TRBV19 and TRBJ2-3; no reliable D call. Looked up from germline, CDR1 is LNHDA and CDR2 is SQIVND (reference sequence). V was cut by 1 base and J by 3 bases, with 14 bases left in between. The CDR3 has 16 residues. In DNA, the CDR3 is TGTGCCAGTAGTATAGGGGCTCTGGGTAGTACAGATACGCAGTATTTT. Encoded protein: CASSIGALGSTDTQYF.

This chain joins TRBV7-9 and TRBJ1-1, with a weak D call TRBD1 (6 bases). Trimming took off 1 base at V and 5 bases at J, with 20 bases between the two ends. This CDR3 spans 17 amino acids. CDR1 SEHNR and CDR2 FQNEAQ come from the germline V gene (reference sequence). DNA of the CDR3: TGTGCCAGCAGCTTAGGCTCTGGTTTGGGGGGGCGAACTGAAGCTTTCTTT. Translation gives CASSLGSGLGGRTEAFF.

The chain links TRBV3-1 (or the pseudogene TRBV3-2) to TRBJ2-3, with 14 bases matching TRBD2. The CDR3 is 15 residues long. J gave up 8 bases and V 5 bases, and 6 bases lay outside the gene matches. CDR1 is LGHDT, CDR2 YNNKEL, per germline (reference sequence). The CDR3 bases are TGTGCCAGCAGCAAGGGACTAGCGGGGGCCCCTACGCAGTATTTT. It codes for CASSKGLAGAPTQYF.

The V call is TRBV3-1 (or the pseudogene TRBV3-2), the J call TRBJ2-1; D not certain. Trimming shortened V by 4 bases and J by 14 bases, and 18 bases separated the two germline ends. This CDR3 spans 13 amino acids. Germline assignment: CDR1 LGHDT and CDR2 YNNKEL (reference sequence). The CDR3 sequence is CASSPTNGFEKFF. CDR3 in DNA: TGTGCCAGCAGCCCTACCAACGGGTTCGAGAAGTTCTTC.

The CDR3 nucleotides read TGCGCCAGCAGCTTCGACACCATACAGGGCTACACCTTC. Translating it yields CASSFDTIQGYTF. The chain employs TRBV5-1 and TRBJ1-2; no clear D. Per the germline V gene, CDR1 is SGHRS and CDR2 is YFSETQ. The V gene lost 2 bases and the J gene lost 8 bases, with 13 bases spanning the gap. The length of the CDR3 is 13 residues.

This clone appeared a single time. This chain links TRBV28 with TRBJ1-5; D may be TRBD1 (6 bases). Gene TRBJ2-3 matches the end of the DNA better, so the J call may be wrong. CDR3 length: 23 residues. Germline assignment: CDR1 MDHEN and CDR2 SYDVKM. CDR3 residues: CASSFSRLTVPGRGPYSNQPQYF. In DNA, the CDR3 is TGTGCCAGCAGTTTTTCTCGATTGACCGTACCCGGCAGGGGCCCTTATAGCAATCAGCCCCAGTATTTT.

The chain is built from TRBV3-1 (or the pseudogene TRBV3-2) and TRBJ1-4; possible D gene TRBD1, 6 bases. CDR1 and CDR2 (germline): LGHDT, YNNKEL (reference sequence). V lost 4 bases to trimming and J lost 8 bases, with 14 bases between them. The CDR3 contains 14 residues. The CDR3: CASSLQGIREKLFF. Written as DNA, the CDR3 is TGTGCCAGCAGCCTACAGGGAATTAGGGAAAAACTGTTTTTT.

The V and J genes are TRBV28 and TRBJ1-1; 12 nucleotides agree with TRBD1. The CDR3 extends over 15 amino acids. Germline V gives CDR1 MDHEN, CDR2 SYDVKM. Germline trimming cut 8 bases from V and 11 bases from J; bases unmatched to any gene: 15. This chain's CDR3 is CASLNPGQGADRAFF. CDR3 DNA sequence: TGTGCCAGCCTCAACCCGGGACAGGGGGCAGATAGGGCTTTCTTT. The whole variable domain, filled in from reference TRBV28 and TRBJ1-1, reads DVKVTQSSRYLVKRTGEKVFLECVQDMDHENMFWYRQDPGLGLRLIYFSYDVKMKEKGDIPEGYSVSREKKERFSLILESASTNQTSMYLCASLNPGQGADRAFFGQGTRLTVV.

CDR3 bases: TGTGCCAGCTCACTAAGGACAGCAGGCGAGCAGTACTTC. Translation gives CASSLRTAGEQYF. This sequence joins TRBV18 and TRBJ2-7, with D tentatively TRBD1 (6 bases). Germline CDR1 and CDR2: KGHSH and LQKENI. V shed 4 bases and J shed 6 bases, with 13 bases lying between them. This CDR3 region has 13 residues. Filled out from reference TRBV18 and TRBJ2-7, the complete variable domain reads NAGVMQNPRHLVRRRGQEARLRCSPMKGHSHVYWYRQLPEEGLKFMVYLQKENIIDESGMPKERFSAEFPKEGPSILRIQQVVRGDSAAYFCASSLRTAGEQYFGPGTRLTVT.

V usage is TRBV28 and J usage is TRBJ2-1; TRBD1 agrees at 11 bases. Trimming took 5 bases from V and 3 from J; bases not matched to a gene: 9. The CDR3 runs 17 residues. Looked up from germline, CDR1 is MDHEN and CDR2 is SYDVKM. In DNA, the CDR3 is TGTGCCAGCAGTCCGCAGGGGGGGACAGGGGGCTACAATGAGCAGTTCTTC. As protein: CASSPQGGTGGYNEQFF. The full variable domain, its missing parts supplied by reference TRBV28 and TRBJ2-1, is DVKVTQSSRYLVKRTGEKVFLECVQDMDHENMFWYRQDPGLGLRLIYFSYDVKMKEKGDIPEGYSVSREKKERFSLILESASTNQTSMYLCASSPQGGTGGYNEQFFGPGTRLTVL.

This clone was picked up one time. V is TRBV2 and J is TRBJ1-2, with a tentative D call TRBD1 (6 bases). Germline V gives CDR1 SNHLY, CDR2 FYNNEI. This CDR3 region has 12 residues. Trimming removed 4 bases at V and 4 bases at J, with 7 bases between. Written as DNA, the CDR3 is TGTGCCAGCAGTGTGGACAGCTATGGCTACACCTTC. It translates to CASSVDSYGYTF.

The chain is built from TRBV4-2 and TRBJ1-1, with TRBD1 identical over 11 bases. Per the germline V gene, CDR1 is LGHNA and CDR2 is YNFKEQ. This CDR3 comprises 16 residues. With V trimmed by 2 bases and J by 5 bases, 7 bases remained unmatched. The chain's CDR3 is CASSQPEGQGGTEAFF. The DNA of the CDR3 is TGTGCCAGCAGCCAACCCGAGGGACAGGGGGGGACTGAAGCTTTCTTT.

The V call is TRBV28, the J call TRBJ1-1; D perhaps matches TRBD1 (5 bases). CDR1 MDHEN and CDR2 SYDVKM come from the germline V gene. The CDR3 extends over 15 amino acids. V was pared by 6 bases and J by 2 bases, with 16 bases between. CDR3 sequence reads: CASSEPSGGNTEAFF. DNA of the CDR3: TGTGCCAGCAGCGAACCCTCCGGGGGAAACACTGAAGCTTTCTTT.

This clone was detected a few times. This sequence joins TRBV28 and TRBJ1-6; the D gene is possibly TRBD1 (5 bases). V was cut by 2 bases and J by 5 bases, with 19 bases left in between. Germline loops: CDR1 MDHEN, CDR2 SYDVKM. The CDR3 consists of 18 residues. The CDR3 reads CASSLGRAKGLNNSPLHF. Here the CDR3 DNA reads TGTGCCAGCAGTTTAGGTAGGGCTAAGGGGCTTAATAATTCACCCCTCCACTTT.

The chain recombines TRBV7-3 with TRBJ1-2; D remains unclear. With 3 bases removed from V and 4 bases from J, the gap between germline ends came to 3 bases. This CDR3 spans 11 amino acids. The germline V gene encodes CDR1 SGHTA and CDR2 FQGTGA. CDR3 bases: TGTGCCAGCAGCTTCAGCTATGGCTACACCTTC. Translating it yields CASSFSYGYTF.

The chain couples TRBV12-3 or TRBV12-4 to TRBJ2-7; D gene ambiguous. Trimming removed 3 bases at V and 2 bases at J, with 8 bases between. The CDR3 has 13 amino acids. This chain's CDR3 is CASSFNTAYEQYF. In DNA, the CDR3 is TGTGCCAGCAGTTTTAATACGGCCTACGAGCAGTACTTC.

About this clone itself: One junction end disagrees with the germline gene, perhaps due to a read error. The V call is TRBV20-1, the J call TRBJ1-4; perhaps TRBD1 as D (6 bases). The germline gives CDR1 DFQATT, CDR2 SNEGSKA (reference sequence). The CDR3 length is 11 residues. In nucleotides, the CDR3 is TGCAGTGCTAGAGCCCGGGACACCCTCTCTTTT. Translated, it gives CSARARDTLSF.

The chain combines TRBV5-4 with TRBJ1-4, with TRBD1 matching over 7 bases. V lost 0 bases to trimming and J lost 11 bases; unmatched junction nucleotides: 4. Germline loops: CDR1 SGHNT, CDR2 YYREEE (reference sequence). There are 13 residues in the CDR3. The CDR3 DNA reads TGTGCCAGCAGCTTGGAGCAGGGGGACAAACTGTTTTTT. Translating gives CASSLEQGDKLFF. Full variable domain (missing parts from reference TRBV5-4 and TRBJ1-4): ETGVTQSPTHLIKTRGQQVTLRCSSQSGHNTVSWYQQALGQGPQFIFQYYREEENGRGNFPPRFSGLQFPNYSSELNVNALELDDSALYLCASSLEQGDKLFFGSGTQLSVL.

The rearrangement links TRBV5-4 to TRBJ1-2, with D perhaps matching TRBD1 (6 bases). V lost 2 bases, J lost 7 bases, and 18 bases lay in between. The CDR3 runs to 15 residues. Germline V gene sequence: CDR1 SGHNT, CDR2 YYREEE (reference sequence). CDR3 in amino acids: CASSLDPGASAGYTF. The CDR3 DNA is TGTGCCAGCAGCTTAGATCCAGGGGCTTCTGCTGGCTACACCTTC.

The CDR3 spells CASKRTSGREGWETQYF. The CDR3 DNA sequence: TGTGCCAGCAAGAGGACTAGCGGGAGGGAAGGATGGGAGACCCAGTACTTC. This chain joins TRBV2 and TRBJ2-5, with TRBD2 identical over 15 bases. The CDR3 runs to 17 residues. V lost 7 bases and J lost 5; bases outside the gene matches: 11. The germline V gene has CDR1 SNHLY and CDR2 FYNNEI.

In its sample, this clone was seen a few times. The V call is TRBV11-2, the J call TRBJ2-7, with D maybe TRBD1 (6 bases). The V gene's germline CDR1 is SGHAT and CDR2 FQNNGV. V was cut by 2 bases and J by 7 bases, with 15 bases left in between. The CDR3 is 14 residues long. CDR3 nucleotide sequence: TGTGCCAGCAGCTTAACCGGGACAACGGGGGAGCAGTACTTC. Translating gives CASSLTGTTGEQYF.

The chain carries TRBV23-1 and TRBJ2-5; no clear D. TRBV23-1 is given ORF status, its function remaining uncertain. V lost 11 bases and J lost 2, with 12 bases in between. CDR3 length: 12 amino acids. The CDR3 protein is CARFGQQETQYF. DNA for the CDR3: TGCGCCCGATTCGGTCAACAAGAGACCCAGTACTTC.

This clone was seen only a few times. The genes are TRBV27 and TRBJ1-2; D is ambiguous. CDR3 size: 13 residues. Trimming pared 6 bases from V and 4 bases from J, leaving 12 bases between. CDR1 is MNHEY, CDR2 SMNVEV, per germline (reference sequence). The CDR3 DNA reads TGTGCCAGCAGCCCCTCAGGAACCTATGGCTACACCTTC. It translates to CASSPSGTYGYTF.

This clone occurred once. V is TRBV5-1 and J is TRBJ1-1, with 8 nucleotides matching TRBD1. CDR3 size: 15 residues. CDR1 and CDR2 (germline): SGHRS, YFSETQ. Trimming at V came to 1 base and at J to 0 bases, leaving 2 bases not matched to a gene. CDR3 sequence: CASSLTGGLNTEAFF. In nucleotides, the CDR3 is TGCGCCAGCAGCTTGACAGGGGGACTGAACACTGAAGCTTTCTTT. The whole variable domain, filled in from reference TRBV5-1 and TRBJ1-1, reads KAGVTQTPRYLIKTRGQQVTLSCSPISGHRSVSWYQQTPGQGLQFLFEYFSETQRNKGNFPGRFSGRQFSNSRSEMNVSTLELGDSALYLCASSLTGGLNTEAFFGQGTRLTVV.